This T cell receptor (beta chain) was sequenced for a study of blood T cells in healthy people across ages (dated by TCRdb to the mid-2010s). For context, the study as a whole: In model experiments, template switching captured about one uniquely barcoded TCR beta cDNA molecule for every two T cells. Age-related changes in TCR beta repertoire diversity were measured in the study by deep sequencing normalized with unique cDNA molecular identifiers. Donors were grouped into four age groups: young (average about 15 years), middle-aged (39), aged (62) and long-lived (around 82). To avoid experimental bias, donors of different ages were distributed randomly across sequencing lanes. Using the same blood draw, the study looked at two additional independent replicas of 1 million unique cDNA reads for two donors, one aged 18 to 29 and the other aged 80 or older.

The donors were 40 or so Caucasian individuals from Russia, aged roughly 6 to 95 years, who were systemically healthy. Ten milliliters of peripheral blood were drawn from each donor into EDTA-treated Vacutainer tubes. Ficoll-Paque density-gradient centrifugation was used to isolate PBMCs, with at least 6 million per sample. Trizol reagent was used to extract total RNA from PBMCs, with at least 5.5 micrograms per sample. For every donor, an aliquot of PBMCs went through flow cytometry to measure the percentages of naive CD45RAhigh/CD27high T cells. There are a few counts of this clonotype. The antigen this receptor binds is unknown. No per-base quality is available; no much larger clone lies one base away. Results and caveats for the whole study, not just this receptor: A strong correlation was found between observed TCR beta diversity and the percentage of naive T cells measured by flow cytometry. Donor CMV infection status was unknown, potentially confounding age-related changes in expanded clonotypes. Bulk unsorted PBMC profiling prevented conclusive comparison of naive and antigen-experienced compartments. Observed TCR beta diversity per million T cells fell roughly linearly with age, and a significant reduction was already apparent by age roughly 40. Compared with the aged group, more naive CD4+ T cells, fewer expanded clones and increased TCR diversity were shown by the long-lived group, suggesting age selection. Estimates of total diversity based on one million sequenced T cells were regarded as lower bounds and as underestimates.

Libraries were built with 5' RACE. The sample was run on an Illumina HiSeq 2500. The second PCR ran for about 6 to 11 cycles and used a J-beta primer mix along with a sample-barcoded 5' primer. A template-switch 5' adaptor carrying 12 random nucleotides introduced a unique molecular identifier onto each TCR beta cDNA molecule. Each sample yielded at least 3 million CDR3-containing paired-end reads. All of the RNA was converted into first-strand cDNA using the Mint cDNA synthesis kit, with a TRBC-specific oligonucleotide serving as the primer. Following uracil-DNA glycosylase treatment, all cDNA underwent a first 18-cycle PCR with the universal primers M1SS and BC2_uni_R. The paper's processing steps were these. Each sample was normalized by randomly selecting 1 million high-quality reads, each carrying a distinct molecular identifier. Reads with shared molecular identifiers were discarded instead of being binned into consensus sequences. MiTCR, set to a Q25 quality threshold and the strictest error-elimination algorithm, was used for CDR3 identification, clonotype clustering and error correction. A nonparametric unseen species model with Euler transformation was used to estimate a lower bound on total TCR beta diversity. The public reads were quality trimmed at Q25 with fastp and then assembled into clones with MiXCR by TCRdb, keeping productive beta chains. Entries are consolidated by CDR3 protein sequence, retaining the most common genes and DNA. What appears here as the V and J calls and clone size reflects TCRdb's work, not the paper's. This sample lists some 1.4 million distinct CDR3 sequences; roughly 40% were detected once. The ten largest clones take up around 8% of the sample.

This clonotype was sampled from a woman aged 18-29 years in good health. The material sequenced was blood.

The DNA sequence is as follows: TGCAGTGCTCAAATCCCAGCGGGAGGGGCCGTGAGGAATGAGCAGTTCTTC. Translated, this gives CSAQIPAGGAVRNEQFF. This sequence uses TRBV20-1 and TRBJ2-1; 10 middle bases align to TRBD2. The CDR3 numbers 17 residues from cysteine through phenylalanine. Only CDR3 DNA is held: 51 bases, read in frame from base 1. For this chain, trimming is 5 bases at the V end and 7 bases at the J end, and the number of junction bases without a gene match is 17. From a lookup of the germline V gene (reference sequence), CDR1 and CDR2 are DFQATT and SNEGSKA.